The 5 T cell receptor beta chains presented below share a single source sample, sequenced in a study of CD8 T cells in Susac syndrome. cDNA came from roughly 0.53 to 1 ug RNA primed by random hexamers. In TCRdb, the immunoSEQ multiplex PCR reads were re-called with MiXCR into one record per CDR3 protein. The sample includes about 94,000 distinct CDR3 sequences, about 93% seen only once; the top ten take roughly 0.3%. The material sequenced was CD4+ T cells from PBMCs. Receptors originate from a human donor with Susac syndrome.

The chain uses TRBV28 and TRBJ1-4, with TRBD1 identical over 7 bases. The CDR3 covers 11 residues. V was pared by 5 bases and J by 14 bases, with 5 bases of the junction left unmatched. Germline assignment: CDR1 MDHEN and CDR2 SYDVKM. As DNA, the CDR3 is TGTGCCAGCAGTAACGACAGGGTGCTGTTTTTT. Its translation is CASSNDRVLFF.

The chain combines TRBV11-1 with TRBJ2-2; 10 bases are shared with TRBD1. This CDR3 spans 20 amino acids. Looked up from germline, CDR1 is SGHAT and CDR2 is FQDESV (reference sequence). The V and J ends lost 4 bases and 5 bases, in that order; junction bases with no gene match: 19. In DNA form, the CDR3 reads TGTGCCAGCAGCTCTAATGGCCGCTCTAGGACAGGGGGATCGACCGGGGAGCTGTTTTTT. Translated: CASSSNGRSRTGGSTGELFF.

This rearrangement joins TRBV25-1 to TRBJ2-5, with D perhaps being TRBD1 or TRBD2 (5 bases each). V lost 4 bases and J lost 7, with 10 bases in between. CDR1 MGHDK and CDR2 SYGVNS come from the germline V gene. The length of the CDR3 is 12 residues. The CDR3 nucleotides are TGTGCCAGCAGTGGGGACGGAAGGACCCAGTACTTC. Translating it yields CASSGDGRTQYF.

This chain links TRBV19 with TRBJ2-5, with 11 bases matching TRBD2. V gave up 9 bases and J gave up 4 bases; unmatched junction bases: 13. Germline V gene data show CDR1 as LNHDA and CDR2 as SQIVND (reference sequence). The CDR3 has 16 amino acids. CDR3: CASDGSTSGGRETQYF. In DNA form, the CDR3 reads TGTGCCAGCGATGGGTCCACTAGCGGGGGTCGAGAGACCCAGTACTTC. Full variable domain (missing parts from reference TRBV19 and TRBJ2-5): DGGITQSPKYLFRKEGQNVTLSCEQNLNHDAMYWYRQDPGQGLRLIYYSQIVNDFQKGDIAEGYSVSREKKESFPLTVTSAQKNPTAFYLCASDGSTSGGRETQYFGPGTRLLVL.

The chain is built from TRBV5-1 and TRBJ2-1, with 12 nucleotides matching TRBD2. This CDR3 is 17 amino acids long. With 4 bases clipped from V and 6 bases from J, the junction kept 11 bases outside the gene matches. The germline V gene has CDR1 SGHRS and CDR2 YFSETQ. Here the CDR3 reads CASSKGLAGLSGNEQFF. The CDR3 region has the DNA TGCGCCAGCAGCAAGGGACTAGCGGGCCTAAGCGGCAATGAGCAGTTCTTC.